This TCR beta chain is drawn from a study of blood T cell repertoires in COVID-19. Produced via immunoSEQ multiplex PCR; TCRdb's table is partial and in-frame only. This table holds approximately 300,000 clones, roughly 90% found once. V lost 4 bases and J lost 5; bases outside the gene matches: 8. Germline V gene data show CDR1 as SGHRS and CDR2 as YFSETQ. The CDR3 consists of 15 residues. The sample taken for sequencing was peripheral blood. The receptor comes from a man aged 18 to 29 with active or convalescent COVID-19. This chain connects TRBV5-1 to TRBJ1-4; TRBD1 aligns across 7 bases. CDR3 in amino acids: CASSPPEGANEKLFF. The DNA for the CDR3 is TGCGCCAGCAGCCCGCCTGAGGGGGCCAATGAAAAACTGTTTTTT.